Many counts were recorded for the clone carrying this TCR beta chain. What it binds is unknown. Sorting recovered naive CD8 T cells on a CD8+CD4-CCR7+CD45RA+ profile. Generation of bulk TCR libraries relied on previously described methods and listed TCR primers. TCRdb called the PCR reads again in MiXCR, with one record for every CDR3 protein. This table has 250,000 to 400,000 distinct CDR3 sequences, roughly 23% appearing once. This entry comes from a study of molecular identifiers for immune sequencing clone quantification. Findings and caveats of the study: Clones carrying above 20 RNA copies accounted for over 99% of effector molecules, under 1% in naive cells.

V dropped 5 bases and J dropped 5; count of bases not matched to a gene: 5. The germline V gene has CDR1 MNHNY and CDR2 SVGAGI (reference sequence). This CDR3 has 14 residues. The V call is TRBV6-6, the J call TRBJ2-1; 8 bases are shared with TRBD2. The receptor's source is a human donor in good health. Some libraries in this study had Jurkat cell RNA spiked in. The source material was naive CD8+ T cells from blood, with Jurkat cell RNA spiked in. Subset noted: FACS-sorted CD8+CD4-CCR7+CD45RA+ naive T cells. The CDR3 DNA is TGTGCCAGCAGTCCGGGGCGGGAGGACAATGAGCAGTTCTTC. Translating gives CASSPGREDNEQFF.